This TCR beta chain was identified in a study of response to subunit inactivated influenza vaccine. Each CDR3 protein gets one entry after TCRdb re-called the RT-PCR reads with MiXCR. The repertoire consists of more than 200,000 distinct CDR3 sequences, with 12% occurring once and the leading ten covering 7.8%. This clonotype has just a few counts. Trimming at V came to 3 bases and at J to 0 bases, leaving 5 bases not matched to a gene. Germline CDR1 reads DFQATT; CDR2 reads SNEGSKA (reference sequence). The CDR3 totals 15 residues. This receptor was taken from a man aged 50-60 years who received an inactivated influenza vaccine. Sequencing used non-naive T cells sorted from PBMCs, obtained 14 days before vaccination. The rearrangement joins TRBV20-1 to TRBJ2-1; 7 nucleotides align to TRBD1. CDR3 coding DNA: TGCAGTGCTAGGGCGACAGGGTTCTCCTACAATGAGCAGTTCTTC. This gives the protein CSARATGFSYNEQFF.